This T cell receptor (beta chain) was captured by sequencing in a study of cytomegalovirus exposure and HLA in healthy donors (dated by TCRdb to between 2016 and 2019). Concerning the study at large: An earlier analysis of approximately 640 of the donors reported roughly 300 Gb of sequence data and 117 million unique TCR beta sequences from 150 million to 200 million T cells. Approximately 300 gigabases of sequencing data and 70 million to 95 million unique TCR sequences made up an early release that covered roughly 670 HLA-typed donors. Of the roughly 390 genotyped donors, around 81% fell in the genetic ancestry cluster associated with self-reported Caucasian donors. The study was designed to test whether signatures of past pathogen exposure could be identified by cataloging public T cell receptors. The study used immunosequencing to profile the T cell repertoires of approximately 640 subjects and linked those repertoires to cytomegalovirus serostatus. Along with the approximately 670-subject first cohort, a separate validation cohort of over a hundred different subjects was used. The study combined high-throughput TCR immunosequencing, statistical association of individual TCRs with disease status, and machine learning to predict cytomegalovirus infection status. A later analysis re-analyzed previously published TCR beta repertoires from 666 donors and added high-resolution HLA genotyping to study TCR occurrence patterns. The later analysis used no new phenotypic data to find candidate immune exposures, relying instead on TCR beta sequences and their occurrence across donors. An earlier analysis of about 620 of the donors applied high-throughput TCR beta sequencing to assess whether each TCR beta V gene segment acted as functional or pseudogenic. Donor age, sex, ethnicity and CMV serostatus were compiled together with the repertoire data. In a later genetic analysis, genome-wide SNP genotypes for about three fifths of the roughly 670 donors were used, and that subset was treated as a discovery cohort. All discovery cohort repertoires had been generated on a single sequencing platform. Class I and class II HLA loci were covered by the typing at four-digit resolution. The number of typed donors differed by locus: about 620-640 for A, B, C, DRB1 and DQB1; approximately 520 for DQA1; some 610 for DPA1; and about 470 for DPB1. Roughly 5 DR-DQ haplotypes were handled as single units for association and clustering, since linkage in the cohort was strong. On average, roughly 250,000 unique TCR beta nucleotide sequences were sequenced per donor among about 400 genotyped donors of the cohort, with roughly 18% of those sequences being non-productive. Broad study findings and their caveats: While some public TCRs were present in many individuals, most TCR sequences turned up only very rarely across donors. The study listed 164 TCR beta chains as associated with cytomegalovirus. Sequencing depth was assumed to be roughly uniform across donors in the presence/absence analyses, though that assumption may not hold. It was suggested by the authors that the approach could potentially be generalized to other disease states and immunological phenotypes. A further reported finding was that TCR beta sequences accurately predicted the HLA-A and HLA-B alleles for most subjects in the first cohort. Broadly in line with IMGT annotations, most TCR beta V segments showed up in productive rearrangements about 87% or about 30% of the time in an earlier analysis of some 590 of the donors. In both the original and validation cohorts, the classifier was reported to diagnose cytomegalovirus status with high specificity and sensitivity. The cohort was sequenced for TCR beta chains only, and without alpha or paired-chain data the features that could be detected were limited. Because counts were too low, 15 or so rarely observed V segments, including chromosome 9 orphons, were excluded from the earlier analysis of 587 of the donors. A later analysis reported that several top co-occurrence clusters appeared linked to parvovirus B19, influenza, CMV and Epstein-Barr virus. A later genetic analysis reported fewer N-insertions in productive TCRs among donors in an Asian-associated ancestry cluster than the roughly 700-donor mean. According to a later analysis, TCR association rates differed among HLA loci, with DRB1 alleles showing the most associated TCRs and HLA-C alleles showing the fewest. In a later analysis, 15,000 to 20,000 TCR beta sequences were associated with specific HLA alleles at a false discovery rate of 0.05. Linkage disequilibrium might explain the correlated functional status among segregating V segments, but an unknown experimental factor could not be excluded. When HLA alleles, especially DR and DQ, strongly co-occurred, attributing TCR associations to individual alleles was difficult. A cluster of highly shared sequence variants was judged likely to be a technical artifact of the sequencing pipeline. In vitro tests confirmed that a few of the cytomegalovirus-associated TCR beta chains recognize cytomegalovirus antigens. Because some donors lacked HLA typing at each locus, the association tests relied only on the typed subset. Most CMV-associated TCR beta chains appeared to be HLA-restricted in a later analysis, and the HLA associations seemed to be driven largely by CMV exposure. A later analysis found that HLA-associated TCR beta chains were more clonally expanded and had lower generation probabilities than equally common non-associated chains. CMV serostatus was the only immune exposure information available for the cohort. An association between a missense DCLRE1C variant and V-gene and J-gene trimming of TCR beta chains was found in a later genetic analysis and replicated in an independent cohort. The 87-base-pair reads could not distinguish some IMGT-functional V segments, including TRBV6-2 and TRBV6-3, so those segments were excluded.

The junction carries 14 bases between V and J, which are trimmed by 4 bases and 5 bases respectively. The CDR3 holds 14 amino acids from the cysteine to the phenylalanine. Just CDR3 DNA is preserved here, 42 bases in frame from base 1. Via the germline V gene (reference sequence), CDR1 is LNHDA and CDR2 SQIVND. The cohort consisted of 600 or so healthy bone marrow donors. Cohort members were all nominally healthy when sampled, although unrecorded immune exposures were likely present. The donor was CMV seronegative and belonged to the group of 380 or so seronegative cohort members. Each donor provided a peripheral blood sample, and peripheral blood mononuclear cells were used for TCR beta sequencing. The Qiagen DNeasy Blood Extraction Kit was used to extract genomic DNA from the blood cell samples. Receptor amplification or capture employed the immunoSEQ multiplex PCR assay. For the multiplex PCR, a mixture combining 60 forward primers for TCR Vbeta segments and 13 reverse primers for TCR Jbeta segments was used. The CDR3 region of rearranged TCR beta genes was amplified from genomic DNA by a multiplex PCR assay. The amplified TCR beta libraries were sequenced on the Illumina HiSeq System as 87-base-pair reads. Processing in the source paper ran as follows. In a later analysis, some 80 million unique TCR beta chains were counted across the 666 repertoires, and roughly 9.9 million of these chains were shared by at least two donors. A nearest-neighbor algorithm error-corrected the raw reads and collapsed the reads into unique sequences, merging closely related sequences to remove PCR and sequencing errors. To assign V, D and J gene segments, CDR3 sequences were aligned to IMGT reference sequences. Each retained sequence needed at least a six-nucleotide match to both a V gene segment and a J gene segment. Rearrangements were classified as productive when the CDR3 lacked stop codons and remained in frame with V and J, and all other rearrangements were classified as non-productive. Following IMGT convention, CDR3 was defined as the stretch from the second conserved V-encoded cysteine up to the conserved J-encoded phenylalanine. In an earlier analysis of more than 550 of the donors, sequences lacking an unambiguous match to a single V gene segment were excluded. In an earlier analysis of some 590 of the donors, a V segment was called functional when productive rearrangements were above 56.7%, and segregating when the standard deviation between donors exceeded 5%. To diagnose cytomegalovirus status from the catalog of TCR beta chain sequences, a statistical classification framework was built. In a later analysis, TCR nucleotide sequences were compared against IMGT/GENE-DB human TR gene sequences so that V and J genes could be assigned. A later analysis assigned CDR3 sequences and most-parsimonious VDJ recombination scenarios with the TCRdist pipeline. In a later analysis, each TCR beta chain was defined by its CDR3 amino acid sequence together with its V-gene family, and reads lacking a unique V-gene family were excluded. To address suspected cross-contamination and a sequencing artifact, a later analysis removed a few hundred highly shared, low-generation-probability nucleotide sequences. In a later analysis, a clonal expansion index was calculated for each public chain from normalized within-repertoire ranks of inferred template counts. Generation probabilities in a later analysis came from a VDJ recombination model fitted to out-of-frame rearrangements, and those results were checked against IGoR. In a later analysis, TCR-TCR, TCR-HLA and TCR-CMV co-occurrence was scored with hypergeometric tests, and a repertoire-size bias correction was applied to TCR pairs. To estimate false discovery rates, a later analysis permuted the HLA or CMV assignments 20 times. In a later analysis, co-occurring TCRs were grouped using DBSCAN, with TCRdist sequence similarity added in when clustering inside HLA-allele-positive subsets. Repertoires with fewer than 30,000 or more than 120,000 public chains, plus five repertoires with anomalous nucleotide sharing, were excluded from co-occurrence clustering. In TCRdb, the immuneACCESS table is reduced to in-frame sequences with V and J assigned. These tables do not hold every clone; where another copy was compared, an unresolved V gene accounts for under half, and the others remain unexplained. The V and J calls and clone size are taken from that table; D and trimming were inferred from the DNA. For this sample there are approximately 140,000 clones; roughly four fifths appear just once. Clones ranked in the top ten supply approximately 2.6% of the sample.

This clone has only one observation. The specificity of this receptor is unknown. Base qualities are missing; no much larger clone stands one base away. Other DNA sequences in this sample translate to the same CDR3. The clonotype originates from a boy between 2 and 10 years old in good health and CMV-seronegative. Sequencing used PBMCs. The sequence links TRBV19 to TRBJ1-1; no D gene can be assigned with confidence. The CDR3 reads CASSSSGIGTEAFF. The DNA sequence is TGTGCCAGTAGTAGCTCGGGAATCGGGACTGAAGCTTTCTTT. Beyond the CDR3, the reference TRBV19 and TRBJ1-1 genes provide the residues; the full variable domain reads: DGGITQSPKYLFRKEGQNVTLSCEQNLNHDAMYWYRQDPGQGLRLIYYSQIVNDFQKGDIAEGYSVSREKKESFPLTVTSAQKNPTAFYLCASSSSGIGTEAFFGQGTRLTVV.